What follows describes a single TCR beta chain. Some clones are missing from TCRdb's copy, which holds only in-frame ones; the method was immunoSEQ multiplex PCR. In the table there are around 98,000 clones, roughly 93% of which are singletons. V was trimmed by 1 base and J by 4 bases, leaving 10 bases between them. This CDR3 has 14 amino acids. CDR1 is MNHEY, CDR2 SVGAGI, per germline. This entry is derived from a study of Tregs in tolerant kidney transplant recipients. The clonotype originates from a human donor who received a combined kidney and bone marrow transplant. The specimen comprised CD4+ T cells from blood, sampled before the transplant. The chain combines TRBV6-5 with TRBJ1-2, with D possibly TRBD1 on 5 matching bases. The CDR3 DNA reads TGTGCCAGCAGTTACTATAGGGGCAGCTATGGCTACACCTTC. Protein product: CASSYYRGSYGYTF.